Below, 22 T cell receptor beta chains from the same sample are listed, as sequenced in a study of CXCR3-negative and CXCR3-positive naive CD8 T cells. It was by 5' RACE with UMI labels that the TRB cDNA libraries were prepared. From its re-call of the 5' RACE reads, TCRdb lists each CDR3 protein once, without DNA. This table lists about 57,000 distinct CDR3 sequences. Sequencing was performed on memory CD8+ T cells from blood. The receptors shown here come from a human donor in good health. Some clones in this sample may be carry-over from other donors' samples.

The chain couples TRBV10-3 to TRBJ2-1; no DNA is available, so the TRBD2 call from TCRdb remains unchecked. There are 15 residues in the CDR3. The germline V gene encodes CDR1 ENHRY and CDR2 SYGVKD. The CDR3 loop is CAIGLAGGLRNEQFF.

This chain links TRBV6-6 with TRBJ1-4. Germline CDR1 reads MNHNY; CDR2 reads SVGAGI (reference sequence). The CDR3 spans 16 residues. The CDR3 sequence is CASSYSLSATNEKLFF.

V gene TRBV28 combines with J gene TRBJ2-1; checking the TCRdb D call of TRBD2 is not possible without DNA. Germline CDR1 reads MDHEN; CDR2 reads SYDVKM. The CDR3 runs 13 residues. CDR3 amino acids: CASRQRAGNEQFF.

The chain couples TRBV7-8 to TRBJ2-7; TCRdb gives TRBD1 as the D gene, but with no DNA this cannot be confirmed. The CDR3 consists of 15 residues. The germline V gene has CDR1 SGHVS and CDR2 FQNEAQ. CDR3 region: CASSSGQGVSYEQYF. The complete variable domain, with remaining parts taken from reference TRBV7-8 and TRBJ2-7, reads GAGVSQSPRYKVAKRGQDVALRCDPISGHVSLFWYQQALGQGPEFLTYFQNEAQLDKSGLPSDRFFAERPEGSVSTLKIQRTQQEDSAVYLCASSSGQGVSYEQYFGPGTRLTVT.

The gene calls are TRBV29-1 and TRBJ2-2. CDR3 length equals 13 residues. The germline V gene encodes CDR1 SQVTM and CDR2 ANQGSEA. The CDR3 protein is CSVIQSLTGELFF.

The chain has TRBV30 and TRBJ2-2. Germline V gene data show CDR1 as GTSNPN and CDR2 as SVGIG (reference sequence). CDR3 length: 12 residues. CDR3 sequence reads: CAWNLGSGELFF.

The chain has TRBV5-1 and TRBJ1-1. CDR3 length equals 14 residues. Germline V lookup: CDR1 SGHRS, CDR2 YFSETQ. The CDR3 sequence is CASRGIPFDTEAFF.

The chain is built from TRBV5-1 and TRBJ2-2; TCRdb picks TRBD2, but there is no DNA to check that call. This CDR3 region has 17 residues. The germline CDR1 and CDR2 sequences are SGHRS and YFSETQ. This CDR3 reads CASSLAGLTEGTGELFF.

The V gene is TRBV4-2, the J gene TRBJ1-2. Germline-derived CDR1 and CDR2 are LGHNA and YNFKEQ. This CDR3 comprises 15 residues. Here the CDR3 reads CASSQDLAANYGYTF.

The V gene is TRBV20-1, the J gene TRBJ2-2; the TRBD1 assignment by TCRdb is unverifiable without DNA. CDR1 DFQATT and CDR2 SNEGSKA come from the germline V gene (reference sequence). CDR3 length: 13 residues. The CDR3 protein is CSADREGTGELFF.

The CDR3: CASSSVTIPRLEQYF. The genes are TRBV28 and TRBJ2-7; the D call from TCRdb, TRBD2, cannot be confirmed without DNA. In germline, CDR1 is MDHEN, CDR2 SYDVKM. This CDR3 has 15 amino acids.

The chain's CDR3 is CASNAQGAQPQHF. This chain uses TRBV19 with TRBJ1-5; the TCRdb call, TRBD1, lacks DNA for checking. Germline CDR1 LNHDA, CDR2 SQIVND (reference sequence). The CDR3 runs 13 residues.

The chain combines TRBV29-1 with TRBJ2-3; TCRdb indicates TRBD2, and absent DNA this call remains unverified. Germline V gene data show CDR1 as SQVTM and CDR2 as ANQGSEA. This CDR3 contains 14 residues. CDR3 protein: CSVRLAGYADTQYF.

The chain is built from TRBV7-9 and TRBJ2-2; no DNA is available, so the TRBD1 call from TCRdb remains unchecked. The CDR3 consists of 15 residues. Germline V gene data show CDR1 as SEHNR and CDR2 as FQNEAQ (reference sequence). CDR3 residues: CANSLLSGYTGELFF. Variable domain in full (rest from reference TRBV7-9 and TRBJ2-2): DTGVSQNPRHKITKRGQNVTFRCDPISEHNRLYWYRQTLGQGPEFLTYFQNEAQLEKSRLLSDRFSAERPKGSFSTLEIQRTEQGDSAMYLCANSLLSGYTGELFFGEGSRLTVL.

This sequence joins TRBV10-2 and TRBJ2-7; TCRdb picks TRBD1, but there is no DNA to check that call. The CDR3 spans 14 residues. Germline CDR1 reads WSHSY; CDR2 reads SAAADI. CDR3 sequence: CASSEGHILYEQYF.

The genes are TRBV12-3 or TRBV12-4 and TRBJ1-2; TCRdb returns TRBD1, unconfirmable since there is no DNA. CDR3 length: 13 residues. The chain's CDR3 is CASSLPRVVGYTF.

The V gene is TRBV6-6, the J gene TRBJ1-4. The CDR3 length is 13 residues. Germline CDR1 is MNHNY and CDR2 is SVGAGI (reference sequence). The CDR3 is CASSPYTAEKLFF.

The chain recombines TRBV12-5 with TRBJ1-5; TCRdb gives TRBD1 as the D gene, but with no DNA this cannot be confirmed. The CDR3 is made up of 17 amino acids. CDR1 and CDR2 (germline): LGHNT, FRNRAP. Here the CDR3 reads CASGEGGGSLSNQPQHF.

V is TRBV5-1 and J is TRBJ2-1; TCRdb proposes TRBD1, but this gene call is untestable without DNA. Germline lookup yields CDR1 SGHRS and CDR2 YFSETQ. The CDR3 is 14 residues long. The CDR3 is CASSLQGIINEQFF.

The CDR3 here is CASSYKGGETEAFF. The rearrangement uses TRBV6-6 and TRBJ1-1; absent DNA, TCRdb's TRBD1 call cannot be checked. Germline V gene sequence: CDR1 MNHNY, CDR2 SVGAGI (reference sequence). This CDR3 spans 14 amino acids.

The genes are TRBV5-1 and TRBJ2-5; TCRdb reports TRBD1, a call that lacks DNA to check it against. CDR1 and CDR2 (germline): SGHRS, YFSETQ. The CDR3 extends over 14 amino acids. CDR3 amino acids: CASSLEGGGETQYF.

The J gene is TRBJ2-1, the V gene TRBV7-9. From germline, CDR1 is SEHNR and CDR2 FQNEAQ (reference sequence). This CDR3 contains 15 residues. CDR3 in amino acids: CASSLAQGQADEQFF.